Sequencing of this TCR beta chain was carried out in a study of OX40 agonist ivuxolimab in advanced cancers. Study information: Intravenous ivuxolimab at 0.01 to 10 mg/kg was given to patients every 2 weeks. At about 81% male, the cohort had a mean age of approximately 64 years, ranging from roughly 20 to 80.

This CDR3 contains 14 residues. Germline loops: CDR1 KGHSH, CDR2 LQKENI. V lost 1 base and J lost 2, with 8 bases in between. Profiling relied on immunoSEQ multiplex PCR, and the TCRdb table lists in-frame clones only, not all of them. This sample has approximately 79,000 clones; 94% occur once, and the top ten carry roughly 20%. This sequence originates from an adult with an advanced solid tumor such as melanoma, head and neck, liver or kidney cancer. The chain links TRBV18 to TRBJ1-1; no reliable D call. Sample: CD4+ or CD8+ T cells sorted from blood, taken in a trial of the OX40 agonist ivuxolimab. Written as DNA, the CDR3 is TGTGCCAGCTCACCACGCAGCTATAACACTGAAGCTTTCTTT. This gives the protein CASSPRSYNTEAFF.